A selection of T cell receptor beta chains follows, all from one sample in a study of cytotoxic CD8 clonotypes in ibrutinib-treated CLL. Some clones are missing from TCRdb's copy, which holds only in-frame ones; the method was immunoSEQ multiplex PCR. This table has 150,000 to 200,000 clones, 70% to 90% appearing once. Source: PBMCs, taken at disease progression, from a patient treated with ibrutinib. These receptors were collected from a human donor with chronic lymphocytic leukemia. CDR3s leave out the opening cysteine and the closing phenylalanine or tryptophan.

v_call: TRBV7-3
cdr3_aa: ASSFYALAGATNVLT

v_call: TRBV5-1
cdr3_aa: ASSSLTDTQY

v_call: TRBV9
cdr3_aa: ASSASGSRTGELF

v_call: TRBV27
cdr3_aa: ASSPDRQPSYNEQF

v_call: TRBV5-1
cdr3_aa: ASSMGPGQY

v_call: TRBV27
cdr3_aa: ASSLHSQETQY

v_call: TRBV6-5
cdr3_aa: ASSAWGQETQY

v_call: TRBV10-1
cdr3_aa: ASSEAAEQY

v_call: TRBV5-1
cdr3_aa: ASSSKQETQY

v_call: TRBV7-2
cdr3_aa: ASSLVGTGAGNTIY

v_call: TRBV7-9
cdr3_aa: ASSLEGGRRDTQY

v_call: TRBV10-3
cdr3_aa: AISETSGRVPYEQY

v_call: TRBV27
cdr3_aa: ASSLESRSVQY

v_call: TRBV28
cdr3_aa: ASSSITSEQY

v_call: TRBV28
cdr3_aa: ASSFARSGSDEQF

v_call: TRBV19
cdr3_aa: ASSIETSVYNEQF

v_call: TRBV5-1
cdr3_aa: ASSLEMAQETQY

v_call: TRBV4-1
cdr3_aa: ASSRKDRDNEQF

v_call: TRBV6-1
cdr3_aa: ATWAGGGMRQPQH

v_call: TRBV5-1
cdr3_aa: ASSPAETHSGNTIY

v_call: TRBV9
cdr3_aa: ASSAEAGTGLNEQY

v_call: TRBV5-1
cdr3_aa: ASSLELSTDTQY

v_call: TRBV28
cdr3_aa: ASRRDRLNYGYT

v_call: TRBV5-1
cdr3_aa: ASRRRDYQETQY

v_call: TRBV5-4
cdr3_aa: ASTFQWGNTGELF

v_call: TRBV5-6
cdr3_aa: ASSLAGGLNQPQH

v_call: TRBV7-2
cdr3_aa: ASSRNRGGNTGELF

v_call: TRBV7-2
cdr3_aa: ASSYRAGVDTQY

v_call: TRBV21-1
cdr3_aa: ASSKALRSEGASVYGYT

v_call: TRBV2
cdr3_aa: ASSEGVTGVVYEQY

v_call: TRBV5-1
cdr3_aa: ASSLTQDTQY

v_call: TRBV2
cdr3_aa: ASNRDRGYNEQF

v_call: TRBV14
cdr3_aa: ASQRIGTYEQY

v_call: TRBV6-1
cdr3_aa: ASSETAGGYGAEQY

v_call: TRBV6-5
cdr3_aa: ASSSSQGSYGNTIY

v_call: TRBV5-8
cdr3_aa: ASSFRQGISRNTIY

v_call: TRBV28
cdr3_aa: ASEKNTEAF

v_call: TRBV12-1
cdr3_aa: ASSYGQGPCNYGYT

v_call: TRBV7-6
cdr3_aa: ASSLIGRDWDGSSYEQY

v_call: TRBV7-6
cdr3_aa: ASSPGLAKGELF

v_call: TRBV6-5
cdr3_aa: ASSYSGLYEQY